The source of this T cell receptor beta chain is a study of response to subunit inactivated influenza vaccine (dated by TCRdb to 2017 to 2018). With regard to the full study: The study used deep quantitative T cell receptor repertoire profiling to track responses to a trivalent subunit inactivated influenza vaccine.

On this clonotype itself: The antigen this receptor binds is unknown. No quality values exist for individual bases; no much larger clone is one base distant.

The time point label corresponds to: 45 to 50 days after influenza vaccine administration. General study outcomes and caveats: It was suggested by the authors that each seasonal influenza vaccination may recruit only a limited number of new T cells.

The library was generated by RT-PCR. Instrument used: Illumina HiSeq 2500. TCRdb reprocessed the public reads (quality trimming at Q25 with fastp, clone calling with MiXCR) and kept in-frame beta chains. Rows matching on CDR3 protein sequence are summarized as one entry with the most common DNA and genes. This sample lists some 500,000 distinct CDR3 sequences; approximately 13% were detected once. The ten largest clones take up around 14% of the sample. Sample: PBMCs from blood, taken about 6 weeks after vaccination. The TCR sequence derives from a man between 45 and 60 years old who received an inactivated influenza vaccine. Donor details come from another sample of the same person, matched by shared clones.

The sequence in DNA is TGTGCCAGCAGTCCCCTTCCCTATAATTCACCCCTCCACTTT. Its translation reads: CASSPLPYNSPLHF. This sequence uses TRBV27 and TRBJ1-6, with the identity of the D gene unclear. The CDR3 runs 14 residues from the cysteine to the phenylalanine. Here the CDR3 DNA is all that survives: 42 bases in frame from base 1. V is pared back by 5 bases and J by 2 bases, with 7 bases lying between the germline termini. CDR1 and CDR2 (MNHEY, SMNVEV) derive from the germline V gene (reference sequence).